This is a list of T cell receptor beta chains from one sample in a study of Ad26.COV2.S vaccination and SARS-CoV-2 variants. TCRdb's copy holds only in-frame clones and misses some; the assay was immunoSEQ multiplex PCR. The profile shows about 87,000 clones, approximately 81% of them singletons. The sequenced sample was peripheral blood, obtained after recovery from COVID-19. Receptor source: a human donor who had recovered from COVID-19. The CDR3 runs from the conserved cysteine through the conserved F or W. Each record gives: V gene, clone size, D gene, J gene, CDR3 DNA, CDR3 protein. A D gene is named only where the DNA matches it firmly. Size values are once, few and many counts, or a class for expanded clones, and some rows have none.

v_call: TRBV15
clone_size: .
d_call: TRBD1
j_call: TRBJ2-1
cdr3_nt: TGTGCCACCAGCGACTCCAGACAGGGGGCTAACAATGAGCAGTTCTTC
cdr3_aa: CATSDSRQGANNEQFF

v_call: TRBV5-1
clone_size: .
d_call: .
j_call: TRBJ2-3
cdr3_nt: TGCGCCAGCAGCTTGGATGGAACAGATACGCAGTATTTT
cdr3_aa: CASSLDGTDTQYF

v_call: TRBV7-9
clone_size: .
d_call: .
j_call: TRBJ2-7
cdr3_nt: TGTGCCAGCACCCAGGACCCGCACCACGAGCAGTACTTC
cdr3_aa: CASTQDPHHEQYF

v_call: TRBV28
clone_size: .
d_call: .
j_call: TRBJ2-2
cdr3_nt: TGTGCCAGCAGTTGGTTCGGGCCCACGAACACCGGGGAGCTGTTTTTT
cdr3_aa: CASSWFGPTNTGELFF

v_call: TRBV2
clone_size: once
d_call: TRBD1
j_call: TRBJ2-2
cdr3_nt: TGTGCCAGCAGGACGGACAGGGCCGACGGGGAGCTGTTTTTT
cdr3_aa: CASRTDRADGELFF

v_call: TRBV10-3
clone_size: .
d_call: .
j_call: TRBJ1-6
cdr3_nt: TGTGCCATCAGTGAGTCGATTGGGGGCGCTTCACCCCTCCACTTT
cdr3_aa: CAISESIGGASPLHF

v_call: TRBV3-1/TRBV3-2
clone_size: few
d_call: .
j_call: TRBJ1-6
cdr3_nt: TGTGCCAGCAGCCAAGGACAGTCGTGGTCACCCCTCCACTTT
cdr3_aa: CASSQGQSWSPLHF

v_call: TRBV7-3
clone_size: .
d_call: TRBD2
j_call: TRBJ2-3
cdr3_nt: TGTGCCAGCAGCTTACGAGCGGGAGCCACAGATACGCAGTATTTT
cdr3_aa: CASSLRAGATDTQYF

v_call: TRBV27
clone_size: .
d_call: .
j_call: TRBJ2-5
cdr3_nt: TGTGCCAGCAGTTTATGTTGGACCCAGTACTTC
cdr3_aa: CASSLCWTQYF

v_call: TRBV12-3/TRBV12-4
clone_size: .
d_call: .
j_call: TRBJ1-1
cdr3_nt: TGTGCCAGCAGTTTTGAGGGAGACACTGAAGCTTTCTTT
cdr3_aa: CASSFEGDTEAFF

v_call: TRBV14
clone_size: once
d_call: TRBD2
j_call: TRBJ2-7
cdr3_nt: TGTGCCAGCAGCCAAGTTGGGACTAGCGGCTACGAGCAGTACTTC
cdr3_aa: CASSQVGTSGYEQYF

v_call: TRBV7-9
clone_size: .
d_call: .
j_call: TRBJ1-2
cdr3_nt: TGTGCCAGCAGCTTAACCGGAGGGGATGGCTACACCTTC
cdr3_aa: CASSLTGGDGYTF

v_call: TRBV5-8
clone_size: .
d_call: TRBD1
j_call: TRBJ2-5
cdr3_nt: TGTGCCAGCAGCCAGATAGGGACAGAAGAGACCCAGTACTTC
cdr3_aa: CASSQIGTEETQYF

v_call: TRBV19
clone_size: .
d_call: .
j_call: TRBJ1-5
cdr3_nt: TGTGCCAGTAGTATTAGGGGGGAACACAGCAATCAGCCCCAGCATTTT
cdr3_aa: CASSIRGEHSNQPQHF

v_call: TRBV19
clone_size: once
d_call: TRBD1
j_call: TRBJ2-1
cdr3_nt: TGTGCCACCCGCAGGAGAGGTGTCTCGGGACAGGGGTCGGGAGAGCAGTTCTTC
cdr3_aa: CATRRRGVSGQGSGEQFF

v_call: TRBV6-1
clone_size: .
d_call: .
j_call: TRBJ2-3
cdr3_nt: TGTGCCAGCAGTGAACGGGGCCGAAATACGCAGTATTTT
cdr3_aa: CASSERGRNTQYF

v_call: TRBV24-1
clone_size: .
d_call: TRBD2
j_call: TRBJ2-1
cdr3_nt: TGTGCCACCAGTGATTGGGAGGGCCCTTACAATGAGCAGTTCTTC
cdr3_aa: CATSDWEGPYNEQFF

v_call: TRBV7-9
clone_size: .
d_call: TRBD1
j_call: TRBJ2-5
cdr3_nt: TGTGCCAGCAGCGCAACTCGGCCGGGACAGAAAGAGACCCAGTACTTC
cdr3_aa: CASSATRPGQKETQYF

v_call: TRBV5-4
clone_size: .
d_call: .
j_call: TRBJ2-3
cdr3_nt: TGTGCCAGCAGCCCGCCGACCCCTACAGATACGCAGTATTTT
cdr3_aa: CASSPPTPTDTQYF

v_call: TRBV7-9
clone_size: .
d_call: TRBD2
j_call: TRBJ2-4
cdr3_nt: TGTGCCAGCAGAAAGACTAGCGTTTCTGGGGTAGCCAAAAACATTCAGTACTTC
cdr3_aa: CASRKTSVSGVAKNIQYF

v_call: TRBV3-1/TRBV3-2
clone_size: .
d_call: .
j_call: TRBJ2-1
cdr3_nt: TGTGCCAGCAGAACTAACAATGAGCAGTTCTTC
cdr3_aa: CASRTNNEQFF

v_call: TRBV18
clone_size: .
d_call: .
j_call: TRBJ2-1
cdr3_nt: TGTGCCAGCTCACCAGGGAAGGTACCCAATGAGCAGTTCTTC
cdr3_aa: CASSPGKVPNEQFF

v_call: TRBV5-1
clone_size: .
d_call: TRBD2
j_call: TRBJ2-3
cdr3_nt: TGCGCCAGCAGCTTGGCTCTAGCGGGAGGGGGAGATACGCAGTATTTT
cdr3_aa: CASSLALAGGGDTQYF

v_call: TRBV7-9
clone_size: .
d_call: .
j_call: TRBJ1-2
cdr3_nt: TGTGCCAGCAGCTCGTTACCCCGGGACGGGTATTCCGGCTACACCTTC
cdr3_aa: CASSSLPRDGYSGYTF

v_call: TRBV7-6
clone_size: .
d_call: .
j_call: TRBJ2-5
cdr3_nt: TGTGCCAGCAGCTCAGGGGTCCTGGGGACGCCGACCCAGTACTTC
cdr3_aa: CASSSGVLGTPTQYF

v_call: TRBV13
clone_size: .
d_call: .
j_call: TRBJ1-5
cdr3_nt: TGTGCCAGCAGCTCGGGACTCCTACGAGGTCAGCCCCAGCATTTT
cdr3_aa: CASSSGLLRGQPQHF

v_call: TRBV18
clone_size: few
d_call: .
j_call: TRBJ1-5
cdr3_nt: TGTGCCAGCTCCGGACAGAATCAGCCCCAGCATTTT
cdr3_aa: CASSGQNQPQHF

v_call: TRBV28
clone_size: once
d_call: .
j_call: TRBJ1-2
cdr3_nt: TGTGCCAGCAGTTCCCCTGGGGAGTATGGCTACACCTTC
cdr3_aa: CASSSPGEYGYTF

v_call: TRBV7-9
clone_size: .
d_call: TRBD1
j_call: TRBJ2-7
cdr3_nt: TGTGCCAGCAGACCAAACCGGGACAGCTACGAGCAGTACTTC
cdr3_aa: CASRPNRDSYEQYF

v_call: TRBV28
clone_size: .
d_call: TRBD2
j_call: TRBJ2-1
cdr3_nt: TGTGCCAGCAGTCCCTGGACTAGCGGGAGTGAGGCGTTCTTC
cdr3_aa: CASSPWTSGSEAFF

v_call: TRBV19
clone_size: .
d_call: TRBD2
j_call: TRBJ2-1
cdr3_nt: TGTGCCAGTAGAAGGGAGCGGGGCTCCTACAATGAGCAGTTCTTC
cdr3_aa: CASRRERGSYNEQFF

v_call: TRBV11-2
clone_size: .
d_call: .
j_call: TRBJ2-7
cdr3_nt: TGTGCCAGCAGCTACAGGTCCTACGAGCAGTACTTC
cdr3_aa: CASSYRSYEQYF

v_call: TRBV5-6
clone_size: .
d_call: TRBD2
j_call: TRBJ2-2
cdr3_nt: TGTGCCAGCAGCTTGTGGGGTCTAGCGGGAGTTACCGGGGAGCTGTTTTTT
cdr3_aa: CASSLWGLAGVTGELFF

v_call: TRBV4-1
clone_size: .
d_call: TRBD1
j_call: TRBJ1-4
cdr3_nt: TGCGCCAGCAGCCATAGGACAGGGGGCTTAACTAATGAAAAACTGTTTTTT
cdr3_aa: CASSHRTGGLTNEKLFF

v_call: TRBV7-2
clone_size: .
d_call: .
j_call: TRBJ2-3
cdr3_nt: TGTGCCAGCAGCTTAGACGGAGCCCGCACAGATACGCAGTATTTT
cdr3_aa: CASSLDGARTDTQYF

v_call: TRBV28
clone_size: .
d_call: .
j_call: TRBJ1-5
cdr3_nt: TGTGCCAGCAGTTTACGTCGATCCCCCGCAGGGTATAGCAATCAGCCCCAGCATTTT
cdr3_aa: CASSLRRSPAGYSNQPQHF

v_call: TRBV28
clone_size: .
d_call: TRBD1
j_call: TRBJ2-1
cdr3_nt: TGTGCCAGCAGTTCCACCGGGACAGGGGGTGGTGAGCAGTTCTTC
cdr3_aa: CASSSTGTGGGEQFF

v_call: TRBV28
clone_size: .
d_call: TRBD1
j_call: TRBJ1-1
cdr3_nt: TGTGCCAGCAGTTCGTTTGGGACAGGGGGTTTTTACGCTGAAGCTTTCTTT
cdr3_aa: CASSSFGTGGFYAEAFF

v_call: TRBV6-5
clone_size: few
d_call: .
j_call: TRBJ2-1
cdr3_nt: TGTGCCAGCAGTTCCGACAATGAGCAGTTCTTC
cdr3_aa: CASSSDNEQFF

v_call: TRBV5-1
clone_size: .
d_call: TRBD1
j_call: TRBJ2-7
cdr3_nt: TGCGCCAGCAGCTTAGCCCGACAGGGGCGATCCCTATACGAGCAGTACTTC
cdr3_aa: CASSLARQGRSLYEQYF

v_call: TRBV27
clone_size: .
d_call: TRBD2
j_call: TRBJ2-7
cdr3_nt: TGTGCCAGCACCTGGGGACTAAACTACGAGCAGTACTTC
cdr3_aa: CASTWGLNYEQYF

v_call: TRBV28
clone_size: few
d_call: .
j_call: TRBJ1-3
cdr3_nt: TGTGCCAGCAGTTTCGGGGGGACCCTCTCTGGAAACACCATATATTTT
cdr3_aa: CASSFGGTLSGNTIYF

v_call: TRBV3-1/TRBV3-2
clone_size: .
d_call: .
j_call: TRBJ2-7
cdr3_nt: TGTGCCAGCAGCTCTTCCGGGACAAATTACGAGCAGTACTTC
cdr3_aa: CASSSSGTNYEQYF

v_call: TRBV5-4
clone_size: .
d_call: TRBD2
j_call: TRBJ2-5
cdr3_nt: TGTGCCAGCAGCTTCGGGACTAGTGGGATCCAAGAGACCCAGTACTTC
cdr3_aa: CASSFGTSGIQETQYF

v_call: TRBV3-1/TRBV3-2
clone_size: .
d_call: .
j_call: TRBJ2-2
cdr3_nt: TGTGCCAGCAGCCAAGCGGTCGGGGAGCTGTTTTTT
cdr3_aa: CASSQAVGELFF

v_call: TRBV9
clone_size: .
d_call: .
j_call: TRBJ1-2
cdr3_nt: TGTGCCAGCAGGACTACTAGGGATGGCTACACCTTC
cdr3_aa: CASRTTRDGYTF

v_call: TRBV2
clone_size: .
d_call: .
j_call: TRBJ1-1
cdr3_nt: TGTGCCAGCTACGGGGGCGACACTGAAGCTTTCTTT
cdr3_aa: CASYGGDTEAFF

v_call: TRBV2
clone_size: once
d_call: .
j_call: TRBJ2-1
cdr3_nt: TGTGCCAGCAGGGTGTCTATAATTCAGTCGGATGAGCAGTTCTTC
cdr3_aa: CASRVSIIQSDEQFF

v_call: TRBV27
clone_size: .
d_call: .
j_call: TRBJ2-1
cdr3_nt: TGTGCCAGCAGTTTCACATGGAATAGAATTGAGCAGTTCTTC
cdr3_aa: CASSFTWNRIEQFF

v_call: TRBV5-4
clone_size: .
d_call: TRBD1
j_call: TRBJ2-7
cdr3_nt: TGTGCCAGCAGTCAAGACAGGGACCCCTACGAGCAGTACTTC
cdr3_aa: CASSQDRDPYEQYF

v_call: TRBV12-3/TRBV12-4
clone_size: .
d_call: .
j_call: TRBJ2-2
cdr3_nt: TGTGCCAGCTCGAATCCCCAGGCCGGGGAGCTGTTTTTT
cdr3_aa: CASSNPQAGELFF

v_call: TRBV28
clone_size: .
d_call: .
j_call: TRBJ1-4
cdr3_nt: TGTGCCAGCAGCGCCCCAGGGAGGGCCGCTAATGAAAAACTGTTTTTT
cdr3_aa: CASSAPGRAANEKLFF

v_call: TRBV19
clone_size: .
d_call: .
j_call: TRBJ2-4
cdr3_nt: TGTGCCAGTAGTATAAGGGCGGATGTAGCCAAAAACATTCAGTACTTC
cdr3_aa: CASSIRADVAKNIQYF

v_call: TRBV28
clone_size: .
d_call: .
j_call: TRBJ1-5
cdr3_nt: TGTGCCAGCAGCGACAGGTACAATCAGCCCCAGCATTTT
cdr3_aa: CASSDRYNQPQHF

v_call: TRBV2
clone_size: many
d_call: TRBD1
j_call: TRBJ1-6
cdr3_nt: TGTGCCAGCAGTGGGACAGGGCGTGAAGATTCACCCCTCCACTTT
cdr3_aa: CASSGTGREDSPLHF

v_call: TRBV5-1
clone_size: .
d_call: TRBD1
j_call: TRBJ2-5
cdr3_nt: TGCGCCAGCAGCTTGGTAATGGGGACAGGGTACCAAGAGACCCAGTACTTC
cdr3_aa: CASSLVMGTGYQETQYF

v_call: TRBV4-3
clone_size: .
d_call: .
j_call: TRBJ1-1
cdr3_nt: TGCGCCAGCAGCCAAGATCAGCGATTTTCAGAAGCTTTCTTT
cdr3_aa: CASSQDQRFSEAFF

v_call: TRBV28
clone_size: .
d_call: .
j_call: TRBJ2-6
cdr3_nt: TGTGGGGTAGGGAACGTCCTGACTTTC
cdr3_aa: CGVGNVLTF

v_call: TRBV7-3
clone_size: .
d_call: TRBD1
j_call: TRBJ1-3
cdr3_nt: TGTGCCAGCAGCTTAGACAGGGGGCCGGGAAACACCATATATTTT
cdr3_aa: CASSLDRGPGNTIYF